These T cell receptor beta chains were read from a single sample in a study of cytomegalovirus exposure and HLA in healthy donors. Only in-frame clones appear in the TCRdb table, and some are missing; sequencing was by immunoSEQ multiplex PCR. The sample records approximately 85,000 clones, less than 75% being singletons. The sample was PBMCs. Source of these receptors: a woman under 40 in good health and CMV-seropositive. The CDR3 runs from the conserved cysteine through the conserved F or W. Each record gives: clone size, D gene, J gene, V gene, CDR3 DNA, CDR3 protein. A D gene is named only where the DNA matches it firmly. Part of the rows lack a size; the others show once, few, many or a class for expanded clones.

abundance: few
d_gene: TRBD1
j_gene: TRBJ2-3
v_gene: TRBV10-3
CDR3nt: TGTGCCATCAGTGAGTCGACGGCTGGACAGGGGAGGCGGACAGATACGCAGTATTTT
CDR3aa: CAISESTAGQGRRTDTQYF

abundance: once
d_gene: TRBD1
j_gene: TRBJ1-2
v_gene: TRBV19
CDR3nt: TGTGCCAGTAGTATTCAGGGGGCGATCTATGGCTACACCTTC
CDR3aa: CASSIQGAIYGYTF

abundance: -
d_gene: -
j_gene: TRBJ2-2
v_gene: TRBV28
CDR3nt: TGTGCCAGCACCCACAGGCTATACACCGGGGAGCTGTTTTTT
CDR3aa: CASTHRLYTGELFF

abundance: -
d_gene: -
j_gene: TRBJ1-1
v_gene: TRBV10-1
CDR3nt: TGCGCCAGCAGGGGACTTCGTTTTTCGCTTAGGGTTGAGAACACTGAAGCTTTCTTT
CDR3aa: CASRGLRFSLRVENTEAFF

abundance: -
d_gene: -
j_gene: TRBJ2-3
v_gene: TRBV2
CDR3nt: TGTGCCAGCACCAGCGGCGGGATCACAGATACGCAGTATTTT
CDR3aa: CASTSGGITDTQYF

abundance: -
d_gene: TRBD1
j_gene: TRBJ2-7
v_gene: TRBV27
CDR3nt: TGTGCCAGCAGGCCCGACAGGGGGTCCTACGAGCAGTACTTC
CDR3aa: CASRPDRGSYEQYF

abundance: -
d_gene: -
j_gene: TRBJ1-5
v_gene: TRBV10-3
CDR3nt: TGTGCCATCAGTGAGATCGGTCAGCCCCAGCATTTT
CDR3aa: CAISEIGQPQHF

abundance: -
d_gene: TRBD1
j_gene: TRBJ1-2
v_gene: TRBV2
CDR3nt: TGTGCCAGCAGTGGGACAGGTAAAGACTCTGGCTACACCTTC
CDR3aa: CASSGTGKDSGYTF

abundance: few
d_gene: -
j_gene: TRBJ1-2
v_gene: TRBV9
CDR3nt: TGTGCCAGCAGCGTAGACCATAGCACCAGTAACTATGGCTACACCTTC
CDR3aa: CASSVDHSTSNYGYTF

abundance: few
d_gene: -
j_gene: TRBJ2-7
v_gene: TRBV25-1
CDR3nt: TGTGCCAGCAGTGTCACAGGGACCCACGAGCAGTACTTC
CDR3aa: CASSVTGTHEQYF

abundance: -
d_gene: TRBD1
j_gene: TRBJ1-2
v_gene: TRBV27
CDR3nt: TGTGCCAGCAGACGCACAGGGGGCCTCGATGGCTACACCTTC
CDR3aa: CASRRTGGLDGYTF

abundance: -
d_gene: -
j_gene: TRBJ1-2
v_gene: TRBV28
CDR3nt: TGTGCCAGCAGTTTAGAGGTCCCAAGGGGTTATGGCTACACCTTC
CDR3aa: CASSLEVPRGYGYTF

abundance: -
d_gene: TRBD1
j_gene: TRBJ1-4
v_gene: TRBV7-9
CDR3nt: TGTGCCAGCAGCTCCAGGGGGGCGCAGAATGAAAAACTGTTTTTT
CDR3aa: CASSSRGAQNEKLFF

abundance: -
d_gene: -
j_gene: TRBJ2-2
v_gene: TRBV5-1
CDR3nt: TGCGCCAGCAGCCCACGGGGTACCGGGGAGCTGTTTTTT
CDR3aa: CASSPRGTGELFF

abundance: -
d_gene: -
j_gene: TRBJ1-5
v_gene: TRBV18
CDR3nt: TGTGCCAGCTCACCGGAGGTGAGCAATCAGCCCCAGCATTTT
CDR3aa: CASSPEVSNQPQHF

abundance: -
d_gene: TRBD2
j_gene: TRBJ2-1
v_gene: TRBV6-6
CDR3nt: TGTGCCAGCGTAAAAAGCGGGGGCCCGTACAATGAGCAGTTCTTC
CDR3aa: CASVKSGGPYNEQFF

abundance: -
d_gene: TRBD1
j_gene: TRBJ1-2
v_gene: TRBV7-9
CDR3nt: TGTGCCAGCAGCCTGGGACAGACGCACTATGGCTACACCTTC
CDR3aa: CASSLGQTHYGYTF

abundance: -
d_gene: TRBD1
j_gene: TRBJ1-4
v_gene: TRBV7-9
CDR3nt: TGTGCCAGCAGCCCCCCGGGACAGGACTTTGAAAAACTGTTTTTT
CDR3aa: CASSPPGQDFEKLFF

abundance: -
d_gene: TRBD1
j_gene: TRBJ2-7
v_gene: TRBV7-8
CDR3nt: TGTGCCAGCAGCGGACGGACAGGGAATAGATACGAGCAGTACTTC
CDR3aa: CASSGRTGNRYEQYF

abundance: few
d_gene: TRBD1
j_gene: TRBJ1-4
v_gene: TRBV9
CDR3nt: TGTGCCAGCAGCTCCCAAACAGGGGTTGGGAATGAAAAACTGTTTTTT
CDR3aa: CASSSQTGVGNEKLFF

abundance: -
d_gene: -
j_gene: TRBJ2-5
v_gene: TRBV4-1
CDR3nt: TGCGCCAGCAGCCAAGCGACAGATGTCCAAGAGACCCAGTACTTC
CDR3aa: CASSQATDVQETQYF

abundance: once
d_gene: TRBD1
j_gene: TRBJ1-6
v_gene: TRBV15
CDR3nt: TGTGTCACCCGACAGGGGGCGGAGGGTTATTCACCCCTCCACTTT
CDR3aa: CVTRQGAEGYSPLHF

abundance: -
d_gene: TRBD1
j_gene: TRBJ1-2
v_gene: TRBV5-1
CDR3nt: TGCGCCAGCAGCTTGGAGGGACAGGGTAATGGCTACCCCTTC
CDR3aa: CASSLEGQGNGYPF

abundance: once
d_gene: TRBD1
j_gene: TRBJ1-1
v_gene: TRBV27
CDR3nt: TGTGCCAGCAGTTTGACAGGGCCGAGCACTGAAGCTTTCTTT
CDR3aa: CASSLTGPSTEAFF

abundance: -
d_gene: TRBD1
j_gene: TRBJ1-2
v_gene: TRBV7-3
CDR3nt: TGTGCCAGCAGCTTGGGCCCGGACAGGTTGCGCTATGGCTACACCTTC
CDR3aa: CASSLGPDRLRYGYTF

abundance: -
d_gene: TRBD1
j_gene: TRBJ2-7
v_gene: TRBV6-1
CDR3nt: TGTGCCAGCAGTGCCGGGACAGGGCCCTACGAGCAGTACTTC
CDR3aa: CASSAGTGPYEQYF

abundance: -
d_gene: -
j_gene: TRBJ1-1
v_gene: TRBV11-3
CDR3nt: TGTGCCAGCAGCTTAGATCGGTCTTCCGAAGCTTTCTTT
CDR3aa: CASSLDRSSEAFF

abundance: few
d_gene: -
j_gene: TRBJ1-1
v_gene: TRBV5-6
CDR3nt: TGTGCCAGCAGGCGAACAGGGTCTAGCACTGAAGCTTTCTTT
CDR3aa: CASRRTGSSTEAFF

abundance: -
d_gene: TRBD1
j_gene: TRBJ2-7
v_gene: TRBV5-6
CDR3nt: TGTGCCAGCAGCTTGGAGGGACAGGGTCCCTACGAGCAGTACTTC
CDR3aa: CASSLEGQGPYEQYF

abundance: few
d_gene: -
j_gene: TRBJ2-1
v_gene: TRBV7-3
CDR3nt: TGTGCCAGCAGCTTAATCTCTGTCGGTGAGCAGTTCTTC
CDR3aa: CASSLISVGEQFF

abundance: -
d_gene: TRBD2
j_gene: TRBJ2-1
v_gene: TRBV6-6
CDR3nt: TGTGCCATCGGGGGGAAAAGCAGTGGGATGGAGCAGTTCTTC
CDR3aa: CAIGGKSSGMEQFF

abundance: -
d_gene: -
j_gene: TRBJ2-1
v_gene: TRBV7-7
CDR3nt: TGTGCCAGCAGCCTATCCCAGGGGGGCAATGAGCAGTTCTTC
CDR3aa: CASSLSQGGNEQFF

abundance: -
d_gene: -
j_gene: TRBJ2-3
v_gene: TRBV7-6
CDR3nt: TGTGCCAGCAGCTTAAGACTTTCGGGGTCAGATGGAGATACGCAGTATTTT
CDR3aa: CASSLRLSGSDGDTQYF

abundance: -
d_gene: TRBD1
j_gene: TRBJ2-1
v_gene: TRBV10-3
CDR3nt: TGTGCCATCAGTGATGGGACAGGGGGATACAATGAGCAGTTCTTC
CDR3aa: CAISDGTGGYNEQFF

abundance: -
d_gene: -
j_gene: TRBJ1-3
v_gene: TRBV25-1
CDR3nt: TGTGCCAGCAGTGAATGGCCCACAAGCTCTGGAAACACCATATATTTT
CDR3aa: CASSEWPTSSGNTIYF

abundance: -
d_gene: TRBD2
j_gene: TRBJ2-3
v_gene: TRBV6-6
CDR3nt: TGTGCCAGCAGTTATGGCGGGGGGAGCACAGATACGCAGTATTTT
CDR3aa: CASSYGGGSTDTQYF

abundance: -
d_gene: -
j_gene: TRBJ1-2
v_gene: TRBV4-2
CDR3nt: TGTGCCAGCAGCCAAACGTGGGGCAAGGACAACTCTAACTATGGCTACACCTTC
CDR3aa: CASSQTWGKDNSNYGYTF

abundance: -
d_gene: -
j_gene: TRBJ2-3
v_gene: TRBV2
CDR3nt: TGTGCCAGCAGTGAAGAGCCCCGTGCGGATACGCAGTATTTT
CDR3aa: CASSEEPRADTQYF

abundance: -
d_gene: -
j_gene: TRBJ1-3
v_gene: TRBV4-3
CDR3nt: TGCGCCAGCAGCCAAGCCAGAAACTCTGGAAACACCATATATTTT
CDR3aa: CASSQARNSGNTIYF

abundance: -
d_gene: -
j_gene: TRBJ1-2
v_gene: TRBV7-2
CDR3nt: TGTGCCAGCAGCTTAGACAGGTTGGGCTACACCTTC
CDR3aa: CASSLDRLGYTF

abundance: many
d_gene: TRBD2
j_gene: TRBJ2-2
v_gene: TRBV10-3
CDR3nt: TGTGCCATCAGTGACGCGGGGGACACCGGGGAGCTGTTTTTT
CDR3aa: CAISDAGDTGELFF

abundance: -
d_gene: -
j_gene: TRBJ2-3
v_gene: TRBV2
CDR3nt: TGTGCCAGCAGTGTTGGTCTGGGTCTTATCGGGACAGATACGCAGTATTTT
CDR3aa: CASSVGLGLIGTDTQYF

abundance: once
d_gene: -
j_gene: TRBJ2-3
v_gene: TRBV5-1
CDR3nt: TGCGCCAGCGTCTTGTTAGATACGCAGTATTTT
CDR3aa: CASVLLDTQYF

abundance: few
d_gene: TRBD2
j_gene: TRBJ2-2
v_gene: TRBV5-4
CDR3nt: TGTGCCAGCAGCCAGGGCCTCGGGGGGGGCGGCACCGGGGAGCTGTTTTTT
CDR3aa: CASSQGLGGGGTGELFF

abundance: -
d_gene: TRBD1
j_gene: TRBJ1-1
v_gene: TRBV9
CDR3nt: TGTGCCAGCAGCGTCGAGGGAACCGACAGGGGCACTGAAGCTTTCTTT
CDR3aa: CASSVEGTDRGTEAFF

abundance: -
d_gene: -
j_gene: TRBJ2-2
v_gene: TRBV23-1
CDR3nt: TGCGCCAGCAGTCAAGGGTCTAGCCTCGGGTCTCGCACCGGGGAGCTGTTTTTT
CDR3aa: CASSQGSSLGSRTGELFF

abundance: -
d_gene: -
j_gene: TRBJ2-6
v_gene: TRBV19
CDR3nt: TGTGCCAGTAGTAAAAGAGCGGCGGCCGCTGGGGCCAACGTCCTGACTTTC
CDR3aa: CASSKRAAAAGANVLTF

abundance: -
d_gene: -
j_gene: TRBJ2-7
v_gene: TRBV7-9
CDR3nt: TGTGCCAGCAGCTCCGATGGGGGGTTCCGGGGAAACTCCTACGAGCAGTACTTC
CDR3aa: CASSSDGGFRGNSYEQYF

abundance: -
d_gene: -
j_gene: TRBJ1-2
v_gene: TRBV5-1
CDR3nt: TGCGCCAGCAGCTTGGGGGGACACCTTAACTATGGCTACACCTTC
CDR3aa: CASSLGGHLNYGYTF

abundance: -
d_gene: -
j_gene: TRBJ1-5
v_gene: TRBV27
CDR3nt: TGTGCCAGCAGTTTACAGCCCTCGGCGGGTCAGCCCCAGCATTTT
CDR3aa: CASSLQPSAGQPQHF

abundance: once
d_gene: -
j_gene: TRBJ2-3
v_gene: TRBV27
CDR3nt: TGTGCCAGCTACCGCGACAGAATCACAGATACGCAGTATTTT
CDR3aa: CASYRDRITDTQYF

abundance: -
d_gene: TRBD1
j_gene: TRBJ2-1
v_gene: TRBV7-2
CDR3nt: TGTGCCAGCAGCTTATCCTGGACAGGGCCCTACAATGAGCAGTTCTTC
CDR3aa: CASSLSWTGPYNEQFF